This T cell receptor beta chain was recovered during a study of regulatory T cells in long-lasting Graves disease. V shed 5 bases, J shed 2 bases, and the junction held 4 bases outside the gene matches. This CDR3 region has 15 residues. Germline V gene lookup returns CDR1 MDHEN and CDR2 SYDVKM. The sample's time point: persistent/refractory GD, antithyroid drugs over 5 years with positive TRAb. PBMCs were the source of the RNA used for TCR sequencing. HTBI primers from iRepertoire and Arm-PCR of CDR3 regions yielded the TCR beta libraries. TCRdb independently ran MiXCR on the multiplex PCR reads; one entry per CDR3 protein. Among hundreds of thousands of distinct CDR3 sequences listed, less than 20% were seen once. In its sample, this clonotype was seen many times.

The sample in question was peripheral blood mononuclear cells (PBMCs), obtained when the disease was refractory, from a patient treated with antithyroid drugs. J is TRBJ1-5 and V is TRBV28; TRBD1 agrees at 9 bases. This TCR came from a female donor with Graves disease. The CDR3: CASSQGQGGNQPQHF. Here the CDR3 DNA reads TGTGCCAGCAGTCAGGGACAGGGAGGCAATCAGCCCCAGCATTTT.